The next 7 T cell receptor beta chains were all read from a single sample in a study of T cells in localized non-small cell lung cancer. Libraries were prepared by immunoSEQ multiplex PCR; TCRdb keeps only in-frame clonotypes and omits some of them. The table lists around 1,400 clones, less than 40% of them singletons, with about a tenth in the top ten. The material was lung tumor tissue, obtained before any cancer treatment. The receptors here all came from a male donor at least 60 years old with stage I squamous cell lung carcinoma.

In this sample, this clone turned up a few times. This chain connects TRBV11-3 to TRBJ2-7; maybe TRBD2 (6 bases). V was clipped by 2 bases and J by 4 bases, with 15 bases between them. Looked up from germline, CDR1 is SGHNT and CDR2 is YENEEA. The CDR3 runs to 15 residues. The CDR3 nucleotides are TGTGCCAGCAGCTTATCCGGGGGAGAAGGGTACGAGCAGTACTTC. As protein: CASSLSGGEGYEQYF.

The rearrangement joins TRBV19 to TRBJ2-6; D gene unclear. Germline CDR1 and CDR2: LNHDA and SQIVND (reference sequence). The V gene lost 6 bases and the J gene lost 0 bases, with 6 bases spanning the gap. There are 14 residues in the CDR3. The CDR3: CASRLDSGANVLTF. CDR3 coding DNA: TGTGCCAGTAGATTGGACTCTGGGGCCAACGTCCTGACTTTC.

This chain joins TRBV28 and TRBJ2-1, with 8 bases matching TRBD2. Trimming took 2 bases from V and 8 from J; bases not matched to a gene: 14. Germline V lookup: CDR1 MDHEN, CDR2 SYDVKM. The CDR3 has 17 amino acids. The CDR3 DNA is TGTGCCAGCAGTTTAGCAGTTCAAGCGGGAGTAGGCTATGAGCAGTTCTTC. This codes for CASSLAVQAGVGYEQFF.

V and J are TRBV19 and TRBJ1-1; 7 positions match TRBD1. The CDR3 sequence is 14 residues long. Germline V gene lookup returns CDR1 LNHDA and CDR2 SQIVND (reference sequence). V lost 5 bases and J lost 1; bases outside the gene matches: 4. The CDR3 region is CASSLTGQNTEAFF. The CDR3 DNA reads TGTGCCAGTAGTCTGACAGGGCAGAACACTGAAGCTTTCTTT.

This clone was seen more than once but under ten times. The V and J genes are TRBV6-8 and TRBJ2-5; D not resolved. The CDR3 is made up of 13 amino acids. In germline, CDR1 is MNHGY, CDR2 SAAAGT. Trimming stripped 6 bases from V and 5 bases from J, with 13 bases between. In DNA, the CDR3 is TGTGCCAGCAGCCCCCGTGGGCCGGAGACCCAGTACTTC. Its protein product is CASSPRGPETQYF.

This chain joins TRBV19 and TRBJ2-4; TRBD2 agrees at 12 bases. The CDR3 is made up of 13 amino acids. Germline CDR1 LNHDA, CDR2 SQIVND (reference sequence). V trimming: 8 bases; J trimming: 12 bases; junction bases outside the gene matches: 8. DNA for the CDR3: TGTGCCAGTTCCGGGACTAGCGGGTATACTCAGTACTTC. It specifies CASSGTSGYTQYF.

This rearrangement joins TRBV29-1 to TRBJ2-1, with 9 bases fitting TRBD2. Germline V gives CDR1 SQVTM, CDR2 ANQGSEA. After removal of 4 bases from V and 5 bases from J, the junction contained 9 bases not matched to a gene. This CDR3 spans 15 amino acids. As DNA, the CDR3 is TGCAGCGTTGCCCTAGGCGGGGGGGCTGACAATGAGCAGTTCTTC. Translation gives CSVALGGGADNEQFF.